A single TCR beta chain is shown here with its context. No antigen is known for it. There are 14 residues in the CDR3. Germline-derived CDR1 and CDR2 are MNHNS and SASEGT. V lost 0 bases to trimming and J lost 6 bases, with 12 bases between them. Next came a second PCR, run for roughly 6 to 11 cycles, which used a sample-barcoded 5' primer along with a J-beta primer mix. MiXCR, run by TCRdb on the 5' RACE reads, gives a single entry per CDR3 protein. Of a few hundred thousand distinct CDR3 sequences in the sample, 25% to 30% were seen once. These data belong to a study of blood T cells in healthy people across ages. Study-level results: Long-lived donors exceeded aged donors in naive CD4+ cells and diversity.

Per sample, at least 5 micrograms of total RNA were extracted. This rearrangement joins TRBV6-1 to TRBJ2-7; a weak D match, TRBD2 (6 bases). The TCR comes from a woman in her 70s in good health. The sequencing input was blood. The CDR3 region has the DNA TGTGCCAGCAGTGAAGCGCCGGGAGCGAGCGAGCAGTACTTC. Encoded protein: CASSEAPGASEQYF.